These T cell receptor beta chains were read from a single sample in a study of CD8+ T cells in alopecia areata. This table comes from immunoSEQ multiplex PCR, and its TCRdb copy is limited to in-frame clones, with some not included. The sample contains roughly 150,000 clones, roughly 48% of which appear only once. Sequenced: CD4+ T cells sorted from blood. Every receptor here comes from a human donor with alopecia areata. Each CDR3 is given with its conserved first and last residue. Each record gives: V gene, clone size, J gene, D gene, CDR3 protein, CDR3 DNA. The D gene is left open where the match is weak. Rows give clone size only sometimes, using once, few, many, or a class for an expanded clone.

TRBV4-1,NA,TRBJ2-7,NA,CASSQEHRDRVRF,TGCGCCAGCAGCCAGGAGCACCGGGACCGCGTTAGGTTC
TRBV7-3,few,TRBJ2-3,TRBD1,CASSTRQGTDTQYF,TGTGCCAGCAGCACTAGACAGGGGACAGATACGCAGTATTTT
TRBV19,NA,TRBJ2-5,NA,CASSNDPKETQYF,TGTGCCAGTAGTAATGACCCTAAAGAGACCCAGTACTTC
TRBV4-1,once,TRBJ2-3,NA,CASSQERVGDTQYF,TGCGCCAGCAGCCAAGAGCGGGTTGGGGATACGCAGTATTTT
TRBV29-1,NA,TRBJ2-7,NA,CSVEGPRVGLSYEQYF,TGCAGCGTTGAAGGGCCCAGGGTGGGTCTCTCCTACGAGCAGTACTTC
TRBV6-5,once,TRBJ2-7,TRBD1,CASSYRDRGYEQYF,TGTGCCAGCAGTTACCGGGACAGGGGCTACGAGCAGTACTTC
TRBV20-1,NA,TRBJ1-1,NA,CSASGWGEAFF,TGCAGTGCCAGTGGTTGGGGTGAAGCTTTCTTT
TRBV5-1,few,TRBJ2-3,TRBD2,CASSLGLASTTDTQYF,TGCGCCAGCAGCCTAGGACTAGCGAGCACCACAGATACGCAGTATTTT
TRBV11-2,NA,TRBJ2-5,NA,CASSRLQETQYF,TGTGCCAGCAGCCGGTTACAAGAGACCCAGTACTTC
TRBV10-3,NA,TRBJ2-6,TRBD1,CAISDRRGLDGANVLTF,TGTGCCATCAGTGATCGCAGGGGGCTTGATGGGGCCAACGTCCTGACTTTC
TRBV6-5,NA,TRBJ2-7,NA,CASQADPTYEQYF,TGTGCCAGCCAGGCGGATCCAACCTACGAGCAGTACTTC
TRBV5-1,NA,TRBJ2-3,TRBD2,CASSSQLAATDTQYF,TGCGCCAGCAGCTCCCAACTAGCGGCCACAGATACGCAGTATTTT
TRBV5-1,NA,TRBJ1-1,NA,CASSLDTVNTEAFF,TGCGCCAGCAGCTTGGATACGGTGAACACTGAAGCTTTCTTT
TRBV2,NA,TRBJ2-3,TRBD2,CASSTEAGGPSTDTQYF,TGTGCCAGCAGTACGGAGGCGGGAGGGCCGAGCACAGATACGCAGTATTTT
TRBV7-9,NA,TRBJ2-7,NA,CASSPSRAHEQYF,TGTGCCAGCAGCCCGTCCAGGGCCCACGAGCAGTACTTC
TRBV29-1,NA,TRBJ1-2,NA,CSVVGRQRVSAGYTF,TGCAGCGTTGTCGGGCGCCAGAGAGTAAGCGCTGGCTACACCTTC